This T cell receptor (beta chain) appears in the sequencing data of a study of regulatory T cells in long-lasting Graves disease. The study, taken as a whole, reports: Shared public clonotypes totalled a few thousand in persistent patients, compared with about 960 in new patients. Patients with persistent Graves' had lower TCR diversity than newly diagnosed patients. TRBV28, TRBJ1-2 and TRBJ2-5 were favored in persistent disease.

The V gene lost 3 bases and the J gene lost 1 base, with 21 bases spanning the gap. The CDR3 is 18 residues long. The V gene's germline CDR1 is ENHRY and CDR2 SYGVKD. Points on this clonotype: As yet, its antigen is unknown.

Documented time point: persistent/refractory GD, antithyroid drugs over 5 years with positive TRAb. There was RNA extracted from PBMCs, and the TCR library was made from it. With EDTA tubes as the receptacles, about 9.2 milliliters of peripheral blood were drawn. Arm-PCR of CDR3 regions and iRepertoire HTBI primers were used to build TCR beta libraries. One entry per CDR3 protein results from TCRdb running MiXCR on the multiplex PCR reads. The sample has 420,000 or so distinct CDR3 sequences; 20% to 25% are singletons. The sequencing used peripheral blood mononuclear cells (PBMCs), collected when the disease was refractory, from a patient treated with antithyroid drugs. This rearrangement joins TRBV10-3 to TRBJ1-2, with D hard to call. This receptor was obtained from a female donor with Graves disease. CDR3 protein: CAISERTMASAINYGYTF. CDR3 DNA sequence: TGTGCCATCAGTGAAAGAACGATGGCCTCCGCTATTAACTATGGCTACACCTTC.